The clone carrying this T cell receptor beta chain was found a few times. The sample comes from a study of cytomegalovirus exposure and HLA in healthy donors. CDR3 length: 16 residues. CDR1 is SNHLY and CDR2 is FYNNEI in the germline V gene. V lost 5 bases and J 1 base, leaving 17 bases between the germline ends. Both 60 Vbeta primers and 13 Jbeta primers went into the PCR. Data came from immunoSEQ multiplex PCR; TCRdb stores just in-frame clones and leaves some out. The sample lists about 140,000 clones, 60% to 85% occurring once. Sequencing was carried out using PBMCs. V is TRBV2 and J is TRBJ1-1, with D possibly TRBD1 on 5 matching bases. This TCR derives from a man aged 18 to 29 in good health and CMV-seronegative. This CDR3 is CASSIPPVGQNTEAFF. The CDR3 coding sequence is TGTGCCAGCAGTATACCGCCGGTCGGACAGAACACTGAAGCTTTCTTT.